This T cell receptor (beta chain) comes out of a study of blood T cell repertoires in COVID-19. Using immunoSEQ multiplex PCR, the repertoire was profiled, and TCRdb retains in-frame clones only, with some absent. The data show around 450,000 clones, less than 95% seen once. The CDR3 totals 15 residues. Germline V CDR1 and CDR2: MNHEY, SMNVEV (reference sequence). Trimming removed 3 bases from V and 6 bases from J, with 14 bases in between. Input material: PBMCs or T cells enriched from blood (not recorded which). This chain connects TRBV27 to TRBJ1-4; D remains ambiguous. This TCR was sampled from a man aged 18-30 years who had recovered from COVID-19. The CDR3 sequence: CASSLLGRSDEKLFF. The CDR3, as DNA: TGTGCCAGCAGTTTGTTGGGCCGTAGCGATGAAAAACTGTTTTTT.